This T cell receptor (beta chain) was obtained from a study of human T cells and chemical hapten exposure. Overall study findings and caveats: DPC sensitization did not alter TCRs above 1 in 1000 frequency. Large CDR3 similarity clusters arose significantly more often from expanded TCRs than from controls.

Specified time point: pre-sensitization, week 0. Noted treatment: therapeutic diphenylcyclopropenone sensitization with weekly scalp DPC. Remarks on this clonotype: Its antigen is undetermined.

This CDR3 has 17 amino acids. Germline-derived CDR1 and CDR2 are SGHTA and FQGNSA. Trimming took 0 bases from V and 0 from J, leaving 11 bases between them. For the library, individual cDNA molecules each received unique molecular identifiers. A single record per CDR3 protein comes from TCRdb applying MiXCR to the RACE reads. The sample consists of about 64,000 distinct CDR3 sequences, 10% to 12% of them appearing once. The origin of this receptor is a middle-aged woman with alopecia areata. Some clones in this sample may be carry-over from other donors' samples. The J gene is TRBJ2-2, the V gene TRBV7-2; D gene unclear. Source: whole blood, taken in connection with sensitization to the hapten diphenylcyclopropenone (DPC). CDR3 in amino acids: CASSLAVLRTNTGELFF. CDR3 nucleotide sequence: TGTGCCAGCAGCTTAGCGGTTTTACGAACGAACACCGGGGAGCTGTTTTTT.